This T cell receptor beta chain was profiled in a study of T cell clones after liver transplantation. At the level of the study: Blood was drawn pre-transplant, before withdrawal, and after full or failed withdrawal.

Sequencing used immunoSEQ multiplex PCR; TCRdb keeps in-frame clones, though not all of them. The sample has fewer than 70,000 clones, roughly two thirds seen once; the top ten hold over 14%. The CDR3 has 17 residues. Per germline, CDR1 MGHRA and CDR2 YSYEKL. J gave up 2 bases and V 0 bases, and 8 bases lay outside the gene matches. J is TRBJ2-3 and V is TRBV4-1, with 7 bases that match TRBD1. The receptor was derived from a human donor who received a liver transplant. The sequencing used CD4+ T cells from blood, collected before liver transplant. As DNA, the CDR3 is TGCGCCAGCAGCCAAGACCCGGGACAGATATCCACAGATACGCAGTATTTT. Translating it yields CASSQDPGQISTDTQYF.